These 14 T cell receptor beta chains were sequenced from one sample in a study of T cells in Graves' hyperthyroidism and ophthalmopathy. RNA transcripts provided the source from which TCR beta CDR3 regions were amplified. The primer set for the first-round RT-PCR of the TCR CDR3 was HTBI. From the multiplex PCR reads, TCRdb called clonotypes with MiXCR, one entry per CDR3 protein. The sample has some 500,000 distinct CDR3 sequences, 13% to 15% seen once; the top ten hold 15% to 20%. Sequenced: blood. The receptors here all came from a woman under 30 with Graves' hyperthyroidism.

The genes are TRBV6-1 and TRBJ2-5; D is tentatively TRBD1 or TRBD2 (5 bases each). Between the trimmed V and J ends, which lost 5 bases and 2 bases, there was a span of 12 bases. Germline CDR1 and CDR2: MNHNS and SASEGT. This CDR3 has 14 residues. The chain's CDR3 is CASSTGTVQETQYF. The CDR3 DNA reads as TGTGCCAGCAGTACCGGGACGGTACAAGAGACCCAGTACTTC.

This clonotype was recorded at least ten times. V gene TRBV7-9 combines with J gene TRBJ1-5; tentative D call: TRBD1 (6 bases). The germline V gene has CDR1 SEHNR and CDR2 FQNEAQ (reference sequence). The CDR3 is 15 residues long. V gave up 3 bases and J gave up 5 bases, with 14 bases separating them. The CDR3 DNA follows: TGTGCCAGCAGCTTGGGAGGGGCAGGGGATCAGCCCCAGCATTTT. Translated, it gives CASSLGGAGDQPQHF.

This clonotype was seen ten or more times. J is TRBJ2-3 and V is TRBV20-1; 12 bases are a match to TRBD2. Germline values: CDR1 DFQATT, CDR2 SNEGSKA (reference sequence). Unmatched junction bases numbered 3, after V lost 5 bases and J lost 3 bases. The CDR3 totals 14 residues. The CDR3 sequence: CSAGGLAGTDTQYF. CDR3 in DNA: TGCAGTGCTGGTGGACTAGCGGGAACAGATACGCAGTATTTT.

This clonotype was counted many times. The chain is built from TRBV29-1 and TRBJ2-3, with 8 positions matching TRBD2. This CDR3 is 12 amino acids long. Looked up from germline, CDR1 is SQVTM and CDR2 is ANQGSEA. J gave up 3 bases and V 7 bases, and 3 bases lay outside the gene matches. CDR3 region: CSGSGRTDTQYF. The DNA of the CDR3 is TGCAGCGGGAGCGGGAGAACAGATACGCAGTATTTT.

This clonotype came up many times. The chain joins TRBV19 to TRBJ2-3; TRBD1 agrees at 7 bases. V lost 5 bases and J lost 2; bases outside the gene matches: 10. Germline assignment: CDR1 LNHDA and CDR2 SQIVND (reference sequence). The CDR3 runs to 16 residues. The CDR3 protein is CASSSRQGRITDTQYF. The CDR3 DNA reads TGTGCCAGTAGTTCCCGACAGGGACGGATCACAGATACGCAGTATTTT.

Concerning this clonotype itself: With a much larger clone just one base away, this may be a read error. V and J are TRBV2 and TRBJ2-3, with TRBD1 matching 7 bases. The CDR3 is made up of 13 amino acids. V dropped 8 bases and J dropped 6; count of bases not matched to a gene: 8. The germline gives CDR1 SNHLY, CDR2 FYNNEI. The CDR3 loop is CASGFDRADTQYF. The DNA for the CDR3 is TGTGCCAGCGGCTTCGACAGGGCTGATACGCAGTATTTT.

This clonotype has only a few counts. DNA for the CDR3: TGTGCCAGCAGCATCGACAGGTTTAAAGAGACCCAGTACTTC. This codes for CASSIDRFKETQYF. The gene calls are TRBV9 and TRBJ2-5, with D perhaps matching TRBD1 (6 bases). CDR1 and CDR2 from the germline V gene are SGDLS and YYNGEE. CDR3 length equals 14 residues. Trimming took off 4 bases at V and 3 bases at J, with 13 bases between the two ends.

This clonotype appeared a few times. Being one base from a much bigger clone, this may be a read error. The chain uses TRBV12-3 or TRBV12-4 and TRBJ2-1; possible D gene TRBD2, 5 bases. The CDR3 length is 14 residues. The CDR3 spells CASSSPDFYNEQLF. CDR3 bases: TGTGCCAGCAGTTCGCCGGACTTTTACAATGAGCAGCTCTTC.

This clonotype came up many times. V gene TRBV19 combines with J gene TRBJ2-1; 10 bases align to TRBD2. The CDR3 contains 14 residues. Losses at the gene ends were 6 bases for V and 4 bases for J; bases not matched to a gene: 3. The germline gives CDR1 LNHDA, CDR2 SQIVND (reference sequence). The DNA of the CDR3 is TGTGCCAGTAGCCAGCGGGAGGGTTACAATGAGCAGTTCTTC. This codes for CASSQREGYNEQFF.

This chain links TRBV24-1 with TRBJ1-1, with D tentatively TRBD1 (6 bases). Germline CDR1 is KGHDR and CDR2 is SFDVKD. The germline V and J ends were trimmed by 3 bases and 8 bases, with 12 bases remaining between them. The CDR3 is 13 amino acids. This CDR3 reads CATSDTHRVEAFF. In nucleotides, the CDR3 is TGTGCCACCAGTGATACCCACAGGGTAGAAGCTTTCTTT.

This clonotype was seen at least ten times. This rearrangement joins TRBV24-1 to TRBJ2-2; a weak D match, TRBD2 (7 bases). The CDR3 totals 17 residues. V shed 3 bases and J shed 1 base, with 14 bases lying between them. From germline, CDR1 is KGHDR and CDR2 SFDVKD. The CDR3 DNA follows: TGTGCCACCAGTGATGGCCTGAGGGGGGGGAACACCGGGGAGCTGTTTTTT. It yields the protein CATSDGLRGGNTGELFF.

This clonotype was found many times. The rearrangement links TRBV20-1 to TRBJ2-1, with 10 bases aligning to TRBD2. CDR1 DFQATT and CDR2 SNEGSKA come from the germline V gene (reference sequence). The CDR3 consists of 14 residues. CDR3 residues: CSFGTSGISNEQFF. CDR3 in DNA: TGCAGCTTCGGTACTAGCGGGATTTCCAATGAGCAGTTCTTC.

This chain links TRBV9 with TRBJ2-1; 9 positions match TRBD2. Looked up from germline, CDR1 is SGDLS and CDR2 is YYNGEE. Unmatched junction bases numbered 2, after V lost 0 bases and J lost 1 base. The CDR3 covers 16 residues. CDR3 sequence: CASSVAGLASYNEQFF. CDR3 DNA: TGTGCCAGCAGCGTAGCTGGACTAGCGTCCTACAATGAGCAGTTCTTC.

At least ten counts were recorded for this clonotype. This chain uses TRBV7-9 with TRBJ1-3; tentative D call: TRBD1 (5 bases). Per germline, CDR1 SEHNR and CDR2 FQNEAQ (reference sequence). The CDR3 length is 14 residues. V shed 0 bases and J shed 8 bases, with 11 bases lying between them. The CDR3 DNA reads TGTGCCAGCAGCTTAGCAGGGGCCCGGGACACCATATATTTT. As protein: CASSLAGARDTIYF.